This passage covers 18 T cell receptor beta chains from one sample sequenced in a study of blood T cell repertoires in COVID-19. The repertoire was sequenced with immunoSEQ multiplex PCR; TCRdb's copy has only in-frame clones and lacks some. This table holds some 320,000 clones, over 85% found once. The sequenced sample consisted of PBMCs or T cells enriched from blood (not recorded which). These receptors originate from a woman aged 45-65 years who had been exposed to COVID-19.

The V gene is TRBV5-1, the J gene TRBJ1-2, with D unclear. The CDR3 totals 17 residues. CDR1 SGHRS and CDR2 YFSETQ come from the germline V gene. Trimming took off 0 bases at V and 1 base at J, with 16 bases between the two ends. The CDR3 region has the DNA TGCGCCAGCAGCTTGGACCCCGTCTCCGACTTTAACTATGGCTACACCTTC. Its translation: CASSLDPVSDFNYGYTF. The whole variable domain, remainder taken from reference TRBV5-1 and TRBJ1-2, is KAGVTQTPRYLIKTRGQQVTLSCSPISGHRSVSWYQQTPGQGLQFLFEYFSETQRNKGNFPGRFSGRQFSNSRSEMNVSTLELGDSALYLCASSLDPVSDFNYGYTFGSGTRLTVV.

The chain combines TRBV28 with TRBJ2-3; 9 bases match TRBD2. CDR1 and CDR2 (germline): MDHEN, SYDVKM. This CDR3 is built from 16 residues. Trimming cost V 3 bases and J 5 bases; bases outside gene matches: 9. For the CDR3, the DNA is TGTGCCAGCAGTTTGATGCGGGGGGGCCGGAGAGATACGCAGTATTTT. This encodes CASSLMRGGRRDTQYF.

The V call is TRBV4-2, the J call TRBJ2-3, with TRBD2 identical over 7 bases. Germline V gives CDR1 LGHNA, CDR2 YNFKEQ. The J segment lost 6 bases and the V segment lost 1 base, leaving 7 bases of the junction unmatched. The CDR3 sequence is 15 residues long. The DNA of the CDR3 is TGTGCCAGCAGCCAAGTGATAGGGGAGGGGGATACGCAGTATTTT. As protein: CASSQVIGEGDTQYF.

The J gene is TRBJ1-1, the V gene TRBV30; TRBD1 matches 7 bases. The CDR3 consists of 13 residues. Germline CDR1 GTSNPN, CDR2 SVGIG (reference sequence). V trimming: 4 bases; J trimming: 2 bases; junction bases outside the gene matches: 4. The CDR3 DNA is TGTGCCTGGACGAGACAGGGAAACACTGAAGCTTTCTTT. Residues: CAWTRQGNTEAFF. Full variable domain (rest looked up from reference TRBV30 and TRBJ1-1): SQTIHQWPATLVQPVGSPLSLECTVEGTSNPNLYWYRQAAGRGLQLLFYSVGIGQISSEVPQNLSASRPQDRQFILSSKKLLLSDSGFYLCAWTRQGNTEAFFGQGTRLTVV.

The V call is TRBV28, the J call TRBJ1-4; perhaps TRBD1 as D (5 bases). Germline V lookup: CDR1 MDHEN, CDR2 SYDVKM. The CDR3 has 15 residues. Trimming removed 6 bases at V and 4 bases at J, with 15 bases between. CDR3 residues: CASSPPRQGNEKLFF. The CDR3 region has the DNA TGTGCCAGCAGCCCACCTCGCCAGGGTAATGAAAAACTGTTTTTT.

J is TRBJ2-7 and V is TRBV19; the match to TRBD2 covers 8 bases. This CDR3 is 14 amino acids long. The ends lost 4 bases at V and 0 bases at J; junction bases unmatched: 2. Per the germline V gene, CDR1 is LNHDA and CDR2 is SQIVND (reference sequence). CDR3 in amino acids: CASSTRGGSYEQYF. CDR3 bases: TGTGCCAGTAGTACCCGGGGGGGCTCCTACGAGCAGTACTTC.

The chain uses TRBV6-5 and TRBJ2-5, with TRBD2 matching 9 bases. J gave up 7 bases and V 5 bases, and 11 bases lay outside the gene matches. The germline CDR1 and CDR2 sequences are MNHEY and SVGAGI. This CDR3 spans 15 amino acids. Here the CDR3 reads CASSPHRTSERTQYF. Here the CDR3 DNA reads TGTGCCAGCAGTCCACATCGGACTAGCGAGCGGACCCAGTACTTC.

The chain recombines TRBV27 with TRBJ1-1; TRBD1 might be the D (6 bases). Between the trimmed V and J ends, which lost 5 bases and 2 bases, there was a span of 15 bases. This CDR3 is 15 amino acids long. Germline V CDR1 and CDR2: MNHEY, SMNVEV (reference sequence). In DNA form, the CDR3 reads TGTGCCAGCAGTACCATTACAGGGATCAACACTGAAGCTTTCTTT. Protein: CASSTITGINTEAFF.

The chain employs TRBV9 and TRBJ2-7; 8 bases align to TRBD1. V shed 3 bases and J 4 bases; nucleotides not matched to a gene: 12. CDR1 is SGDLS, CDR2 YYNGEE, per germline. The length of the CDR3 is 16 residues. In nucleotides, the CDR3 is TGTGCCAGCAGCGCGGAAGCGGCCGGACAGGGTTACGAGCAGTACTTC. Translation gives CASSAEAAGQGYEQYF.

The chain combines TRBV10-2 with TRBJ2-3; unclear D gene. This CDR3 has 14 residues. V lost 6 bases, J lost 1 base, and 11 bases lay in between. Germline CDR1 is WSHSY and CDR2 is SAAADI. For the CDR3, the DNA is TGCGCCAGCAGAAGGTCTCGGGGCACAGATACGCAGTATTTT. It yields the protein CASRRSRGTDTQYF.

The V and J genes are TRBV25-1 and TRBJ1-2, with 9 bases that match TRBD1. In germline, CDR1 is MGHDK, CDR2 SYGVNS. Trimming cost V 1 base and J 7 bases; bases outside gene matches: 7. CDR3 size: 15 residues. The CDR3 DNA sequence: TGTGCCAGCAGTGAATCGGGGACAGGGTACTCTGGCTACACCTTC. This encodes CASSESGTGYSGYTF.

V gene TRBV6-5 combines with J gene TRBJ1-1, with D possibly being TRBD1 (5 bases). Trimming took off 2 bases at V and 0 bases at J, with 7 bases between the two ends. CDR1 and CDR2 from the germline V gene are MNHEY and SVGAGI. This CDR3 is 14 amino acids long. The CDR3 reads CASSYQTVNTEAFF. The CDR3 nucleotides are TGTGCCAGCAGTTACCAGACAGTGAACACTGAAGCTTTCTTT.

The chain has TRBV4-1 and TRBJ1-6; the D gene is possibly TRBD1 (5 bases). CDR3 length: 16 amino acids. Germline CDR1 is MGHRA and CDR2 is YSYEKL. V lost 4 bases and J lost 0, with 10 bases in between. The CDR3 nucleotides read TGCGCCAGCAGCCTAGGGACTGGCTCCTATAATTCACCCCTCCACTTT. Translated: CASSLGTGSYNSPLHF.

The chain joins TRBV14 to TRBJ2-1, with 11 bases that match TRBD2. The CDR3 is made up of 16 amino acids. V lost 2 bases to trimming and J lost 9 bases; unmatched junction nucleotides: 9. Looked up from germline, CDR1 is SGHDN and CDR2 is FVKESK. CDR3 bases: TGTGCCAGCAGCCAACTTACTAGCGGGGGATTCAGTGAGCAGTTCTTC. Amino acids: CASSQLTSGGFSEQFF.

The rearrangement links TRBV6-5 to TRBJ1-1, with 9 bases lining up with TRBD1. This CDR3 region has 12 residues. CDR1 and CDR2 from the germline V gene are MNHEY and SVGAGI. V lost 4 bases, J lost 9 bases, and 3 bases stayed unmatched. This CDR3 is CASSSDRGKAFF. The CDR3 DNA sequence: TGTGCCAGCAGTTCCGACAGGGGGAAAGCTTTCTTT.

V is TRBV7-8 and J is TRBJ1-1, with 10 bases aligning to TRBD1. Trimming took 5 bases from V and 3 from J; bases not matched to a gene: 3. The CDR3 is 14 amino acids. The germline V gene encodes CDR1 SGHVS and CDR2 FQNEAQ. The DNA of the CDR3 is TGTGCCAGCAGCCCAGGACAGGGGGACACTGAAGCTTTCTTT. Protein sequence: CASSPGQGDTEAFF.

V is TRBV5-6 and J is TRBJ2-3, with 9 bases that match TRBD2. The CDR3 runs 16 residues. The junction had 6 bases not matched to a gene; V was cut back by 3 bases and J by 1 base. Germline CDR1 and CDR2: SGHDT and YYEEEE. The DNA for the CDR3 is TGTGCCAGCAGCTACCCAGCGGGGGGACGCACAGATACGCAGTATTTT. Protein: CASSYPAGGRTDTQYF.

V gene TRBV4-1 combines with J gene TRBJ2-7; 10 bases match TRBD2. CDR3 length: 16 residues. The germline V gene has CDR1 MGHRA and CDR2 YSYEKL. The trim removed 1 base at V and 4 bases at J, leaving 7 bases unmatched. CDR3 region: CASSQGSSGGQYEQYF. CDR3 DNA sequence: TGCGCCAGCAGCCAAGGAAGTAGCGGGGGGCAATACGAGCAGTACTTC.